This is a list of T cell receptor beta chains from one sample in a study of T cell responses to AZD1222 COVID-19 vaccine. Assay: immunoSEQ multiplex PCR; the TCRdb copy retains only in-frame clones and omits some. In the table there are about 140,000 clones, 85% to 95% of which are singletons. The source was peripheral blood, collected after recovery from COVID-19. The origin of the receptors is an adult who had recovered from COVID-19. Both conserved end residues are part of each CDR3. Fields, in order: J gene, D gene, clone size, CDR3 length, V gene, CDR3 protein, CDR3 DNA. The D gene is left open where the match is weak. Not all rows give a size; the values are once, few, many and, for expanded clones, a class.

J gene: TRBJ2-1; D gene: TRBD1; clone size: -; CDR3 length: 16; V gene: TRBV19; CDR3 protein: CASTLQGQGVVDEQFF; CDR3 DNA: TGTGCCAGTACCCTTCAGGGACAGGGGGTGGTCGATGAGCAGTTCTTC
J gene: TRBJ2-1; D gene: TRBD2; clone size: -; CDR3 length: 17; V gene: TRBV7-2; CDR3 protein: CASSPVRLAGPYNEQFF; CDR3 DNA: TGTGCCAGCAGCCCGGTGAGACTAGCGGGACCTTACAATGAGCAGTTCTTC
J gene: TRBJ1-5; D gene: TRBD1; clone size: -; CDR3 length: 17; V gene: TRBV28; CDR3 protein: CASSFAGQGADNQPQHF; CDR3 DNA: TGTGCCAGCAGTTTCGCGGGACAGGGGGCGGACAATCAGCCCCAGCATTTT
J gene: TRBJ1-1; D gene: -; clone size: -; CDR3 length: 14; V gene: TRBV4-1; CDR3 protein: CASSHAFSGKAAFF; CDR3 DNA: TGCGCCAGCAGCCATGCATTCTCAGGGAAGGCGGCTTTCTTT
J gene: TRBJ2-1; D gene: -; clone size: -; CDR3 length: 14; V gene: TRBV13; CDR3 protein: CASSPPDRSNEQFF; CDR3 DNA: TGTGCCAGCAGCCCCCCAGACAGATCCAATGAGCAGTTCTTC
J gene: TRBJ1-2; D gene: TRBD1; clone size: -; CDR3 length: 15; V gene: TRBV28; CDR3 protein: CASALLDRVNYGYTF; CDR3 DNA: TGTGCCAGCGCCCTTTTGGACAGGGTCAACTATGGCTACACCTTC
J gene: TRBJ1-1; D gene: -; clone size: -; CDR3 length: 12; V gene: TRBV29-1; CDR3 protein: CSVELANTEAFF; CDR3 DNA: TGCAGCGTTGAGCTAGCGAACACTGAAGCTTTCTTT
J gene: TRBJ2-7; D gene: TRBD2; clone size: -; CDR3 length: 17; V gene: TRBV2; CDR3 protein: CASSERGRVAGIYEQYF; CDR3 DNA: TGTGCCAGCAGTGAGAGGGGAAGAGTAGCGGGGATTTACGAGCAGTACTTC
J gene: TRBJ2-7; D gene: TRBD2; clone size: -; CDR3 length: 13; V gene: TRBV27; CDR3 protein: CASTAGGTYEQYF; CDR3 DNA: TGTGCCAGCACGGCGGGAGGCACCTACGAGCAGTACTTC
J gene: TRBJ1-2; D gene: -; clone size: -; CDR3 length: 13; V gene: TRBV18; CDR3 protein: CASSPGQNYGYTF; CDR3 DNA: TGTGCCAGCTCCCCCGGACAGAACTATGGCTACACCTTC
J gene: TRBJ2-1; D gene: TRBD2; clone size: once; CDR3 length: 17; V gene: TRBV5-1; CDR3 protein: CASRRLAGGSSYNEQFF; CDR3 DNA: TGCGCCAGCAGGCGGCTAGCGGGAGGGAGCTCCTACAATGAGCAGTTCTTC
J gene: TRBJ1-6; D gene: -; clone size: -; CDR3 length: 14; V gene: TRBV5-3; CDR3 protein: CARSPAIPRSPLHF; CDR3 DNA: TGTGCCAGAAGCCCTGCAATCCCCCGGTCACCCCTCCACTTT
J gene: TRBJ2-3; D gene: TRBD2; clone size: -; CDR3 length: 17; V gene: TRBV28; CDR3 protein: CASSPPSSGASTDTQYF; CDR3 DNA: TGTGCCAGCAGCCCCCCAAGTAGCGGGGCGAGCACAGATACGCAGTATTTT
J gene: TRBJ2-1; D gene: -; clone size: -; CDR3 length: 14; V gene: TRBV7-2; CDR3 protein: CASSLGGVYNEQFF; CDR3 DNA: TGTGCCAGCAGCTTGGGCGGGGTCTACAATGAGCAGTTCTTC
J gene: TRBJ1-1; D gene: -; clone size: -; CDR3 length: 15; V gene: TRBV6-5; CDR3 protein: CASSYQTTLNTEAFF; CDR3 DNA: TGTGCCAGCAGTTACCAGACAACACTGAACACTGAAGCTTTCTTT
J gene: TRBJ2-7; D gene: TRBD1; clone size: -; CDR3 length: 16; V gene: TRBV6-5; CDR3 protein: CASSSPRTGGFYEQYF; CDR3 DNA: TGTGCCAGCAGTTCCCCTCGGACAGGGGGATTCTACGAGCAGTACTTC
J gene: TRBJ1-4; D gene: -; clone size: -; CDR3 length: 14; V gene: TRBV19; CDR3 protein: CASKSGRANEKLFF; CDR3 DNA: TGTGCCAGTAAAAGTGGAAGGGCTAATGAAAAACTGTTTTTT
J gene: TRBJ1-1; D gene: -; clone size: -; CDR3 length: 16; V gene: TRBV5-1; CDR3 protein: CASSPREQDLNTEAFF; CDR3 DNA: TGCGCCAGCAGCCCCAGGGAGCAAGATCTGAACACTGAAGCTTTCTTT
J gene: TRBJ2-7; D gene: -; clone size: -; CDR3 length: 14; V gene: TRBV6-5; CDR3 protein: CASQAGTQFYEQYF; CDR3 DNA: TGTGCCTCCCAAGCAGGGACACAATTTTACGAGCAGTACTTC
J gene: TRBJ1-5; D gene: -; clone size: -; CDR3 length: 16; V gene: TRBV2; CDR3 protein: CASSPDRTHSNQPQHF; CDR3 DNA: TGTGCCAGCAGCCCAGACAGGACACATAGCAATCAGCCCCAGCATTTT
J gene: TRBJ2-7; D gene: -; clone size: -; CDR3 length: 15; V gene: TRBV2; CDR3 protein: CASSEQGIGSYEQYF; CDR3 DNA: TGTGCCAGCAGTGAACAGGGTATCGGCTCCTACGAGCAGTACTTC
J gene: TRBJ1-2; D gene: TRBD1; clone size: -; CDR3 length: 14; V gene: TRBV15; CDR3 protein: CATSPTGVGWGYTF; CDR3 DNA: TGTGCCACCAGCCCCACAGGGGTAGGTTGGGGCTACACCTTC
J gene: TRBJ2-7; D gene: TRBD2; clone size: -; CDR3 length: 16; V gene: TRBV3-1/TRBV3-2; CDR3 protein: CASSPLGLAGAYEQYF; CDR3 DNA: TGTGCCAGCAGCCCGCTGGGACTAGCGGGAGCGTACGAGCAGTACTTC
J gene: TRBJ1-4; D gene: -; clone size: -; CDR3 length: 19; V gene: TRBV12-1; CDR3 protein: CASSFESPTLTATNEKLFF; CDR3 DNA: TGTGCCAGCAGCTTTGAGTCCCCGACACTAACGGCAACTAATGAAAAACTGTTTTTT
J gene: TRBJ1-4; D gene: TRBD1; clone size: -; CDR3 length: 16; V gene: TRBV27; CDR3 protein: CASSLKGGTGGEKLFF; CDR3 DNA: TGTGCCAGCAGTTTAAAGGGCGGGACAGGTGGTGAAAAACTGTTTTTT
J gene: TRBJ2-7; D gene: -; clone size: -; CDR3 length: 16; V gene: TRBV29-1; CDR3 protein: CSESPKCGQGAYEQYF; CDR3 DNA: TGCAGCGAGTCTCCAAAATGTGGGCAGGGCGCCTACGAGCAGTACTTC
J gene: TRBJ2-7; D gene: -; clone size: few; CDR3 length: 14; V gene: TRBV30; CDR3 protein: CAWSRQTSSYEQYF; CDR3 DNA: TGTGCCTGGAGTAGGCAGACGAGCTCCTACGAGCAGTACTTC
J gene: TRBJ2-7; D gene: -; clone size: -; CDR3 length: 13; V gene: TRBV10-3; CDR3 protein: CAISESPDGEQYF; CDR3 DNA: TGTGCCATCAGTGAGTCCCCGGATGGAGAGCAGTACTTC
J gene: TRBJ2-2; D gene: -; clone size: -; CDR3 length: 13; V gene: TRBV12-3/TRBV12-4; CDR3 protein: CASSSEVTGELFF; CDR3 DNA: TGTGCCAGCAGTTCGGAGGTCACCGGGGAGCTGTTTTTT
J gene: TRBJ2-7; D gene: TRBD2; clone size: once; CDR3 length: 16; V gene: TRBV28; CDR3 protein: CASSPGISGPPREQYF; CDR3 DNA: TGTGCCAGCAGCCCCGGGATTAGCGGGCCCCCTAGGGAGCAGTACTTC
J gene: TRBJ2-1; D gene: TRBD2; clone size: -; CDR3 length: 16; V gene: TRBV29-1; CDR3 protein: CSVHRPGLALLNEQFF; CDR3 DNA: TGCAGCGTTCACCGGCCGGGACTAGCGTTGCTCAATGAGCAGTTCTTC
J gene: TRBJ2-1; D gene: TRBD2; clone size: -; CDR3 length: 15; V gene: TRBV14; CDR3 protein: CASSQVAGGDNEQFF; CDR3 DNA: TGTGCCAGCAGCCAAGTAGCGGGAGGGGACAATGAGCAGTTCTTC
J gene: TRBJ2-2; D gene: -; clone size: -; CDR3 length: 11; V gene: TRBV12-3/TRBV12-4; CDR3 protein: CASIGSGELFF; CDR3 DNA: TGTGCCAGCATTGGGTCCGGGGAGCTGTTTTTT
J gene: TRBJ2-5; D gene: -; clone size: -; CDR3 length: 15; V gene: TRBV9; CDR3 protein: CASSATGISKETQYF; CDR3 DNA: TGTGCCAGCAGCGCCACCGGGATTTCTAAAGAGACCCAGTACTTC
J gene: TRBJ2-1; D gene: TRBD2; clone size: once; CDR3 length: 16; V gene: TRBV15; CDR3 protein: CATSREASGYYNEQFF; CDR3 DNA: TGTGCCACCAGCAGAGAGGCTAGCGGTTACTACAATGAGCAGTTCTTC
J gene: TRBJ1-4; D gene: TRBD1; clone size: -; CDR3 length: 14; V gene: TRBV9; CDR3 protein: CASSVGQGYEKLFF; CDR3 DNA: TGTGCCAGCAGCGTGGGACAGGGATACGAAAAACTGTTTTTT
J gene: TRBJ2-1; D gene: TRBD1; clone size: -; CDR3 length: 13; V gene: TRBV12-3/TRBV12-4; CDR3 protein: CASRGTGSNEQFF; CDR3 DNA: TGTGCCAGCAGGGGGACAGGGAGTAATGAGCAGTTCTTC
J gene: TRBJ2-7; D gene: -; clone size: -; CDR3 length: 13; V gene: TRBV27; CDR3 protein: CASSSGPSYEQYF; CDR3 DNA: TGTGCCAGCAGTTCAGGGCCATCCTACGAGCAGTACTTC
J gene: TRBJ2-1; D gene: -; clone size: -; CDR3 length: 13; V gene: TRBV6-5; CDR3 protein: CASRLVGYNEQFF; CDR3 DNA: TGTGCCAGCAGACTAGTAGGCTACAATGAGCAGTTCTTC
J gene: TRBJ1-2; D gene: TRBD1; clone size: -; CDR3 length: 14; V gene: TRBV9; CDR3 protein: CASSRQGENYGYTF; CDR3 DNA: TGTGCCAGCAGCCGACAGGGAGAAAACTATGGCTACACCTTC
J gene: TRBJ2-2; D gene: -; clone size: -; CDR3 length: 14; V gene: TRBV6-5; CDR3 protein: CASTRVSGAGELFF; CDR3 DNA: TGTGCCAGCACGAGAGTCAGTGGGGCCGGGGAGCTGTTTTTT
J gene: TRBJ2-7; D gene: TRBD1; clone size: -; CDR3 length: 15; V gene: TRBV5-1; CDR3 protein: CASSLVRGQGYEQYF; CDR3 DNA: TGCGCCAGCAGCTTGGTCAGAGGACAGGGCTACGAGCAGTACTTC
J gene: TRBJ2-1; D gene: -; clone size: -; CDR3 length: 15; V gene: TRBV28; CDR3 protein: CASTPPTGTVGEQFF; CDR3 DNA: TGTGCCAGCACCCCCCCCACAGGGACGGTCGGTGAGCAGTTCTTC
J gene: TRBJ2-5; D gene: TRBD2; clone size: -; CDR3 length: 15; V gene: TRBV6-1; CDR3 protein: CASSDPTSGMETQYF; CDR3 DNA: TGTGCCAGCAGTGACCCGACTAGCGGGATGGAGACCCAGTACTTC
J gene: TRBJ1-4; D gene: TRBD1; clone size: -; CDR3 length: 15; V gene: TRBV6-5; CDR3 protein: CASSTTGTANEKLFF; CDR3 DNA: TGTGCCAGCAGCACCACCGGGACAGCTAATGAAAAACTGTTTTTT
J gene: TRBJ2-7; D gene: -; clone size: -; CDR3 length: 16; V gene: TRBV28; CDR3 protein: CASSLPPGRPLLEQYF; CDR3 DNA: TGTGCCAGCAGTCTCCCGCCGGGACGGCCCCTTCTCGAGCAGTACTTC
J gene: TRBJ1-2; D gene: -; clone size: few; CDR3 length: 13; V gene: TRBV19; CDR3 protein: CASSIDRNYGYTF; CDR3 DNA: TGTGCCAGTAGTATCGACAGAAACTATGGCTACACCTTC
J gene: TRBJ1-5; D gene: -; clone size: -; CDR3 length: 14; V gene: TRBV7-9; CDR3 protein: CASAPGQGNQPQHF; CDR3 DNA: TGTGCCAGCGCTCCGGGACAAGGCAATCAGCCCCAGCATTTT
J gene: TRBJ1-5; D gene: -; clone size: -; CDR3 length: 13; V gene: TRBV28; CDR3 protein: CASSLALNQPQHF; CDR3 DNA: TGTGCCAGCAGTTTGGCCCTCAATCAGCCCCAGCATTTT
J gene: TRBJ2-3; D gene: TRBD2; clone size: once; CDR3 length: 16; V gene: TRBV28; CDR3 protein: CASPPYPGGGSDTQYF; CDR3 DNA: TGTGCCAGCCCCCCCTATCCGGGGGGGGGATCAGATACGCAGTATTTT
J gene: TRBJ1-2; D gene: TRBD1; clone size: -; CDR3 length: 15; V gene: TRBV30; CDR3 protein: CAWSLGTGRVYGYTF; CDR3 DNA: TGTGCCTGGAGCCTTGGGACAGGGAGAGTCTATGGCTACACCTTC
J gene: TRBJ1-2; D gene: -; clone size: -; CDR3 length: 12; V gene: TRBV2; CDR3 protein: CASSRDIYGYTF; CDR3 DNA: TGTGCCAGCAGTCGGGACATCTATGGCTACACCTTC
J gene: TRBJ2-1; D gene: TRBD2; clone size: -; CDR3 length: 13; V gene: TRBV19; CDR3 protein: CASSMGLAAEQFF; CDR3 DNA: TGTGCCAGTAGTATGGGACTAGCGGCCGAGCAGTTCTTC
J gene: TRBJ1-1; D gene: -; clone size: -; CDR3 length: 15; V gene: TRBV10-1; CDR3 protein: CASSEHPTVNTEAFF; CDR3 DNA: TGCGCCAGCAGTGAACACCCAACGGTGAACACTGAAGCTTTCTTT